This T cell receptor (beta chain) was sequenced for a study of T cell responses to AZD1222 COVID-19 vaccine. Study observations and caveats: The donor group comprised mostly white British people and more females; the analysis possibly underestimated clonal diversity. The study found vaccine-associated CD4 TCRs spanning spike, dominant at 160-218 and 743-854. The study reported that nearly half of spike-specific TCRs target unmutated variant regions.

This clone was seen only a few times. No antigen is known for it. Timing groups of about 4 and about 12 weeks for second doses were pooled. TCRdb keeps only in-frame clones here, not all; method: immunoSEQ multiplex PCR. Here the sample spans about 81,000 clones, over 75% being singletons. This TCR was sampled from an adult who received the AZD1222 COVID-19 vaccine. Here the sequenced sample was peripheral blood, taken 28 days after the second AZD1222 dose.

CDR3 residues: CATSSRVRTEAFF. As DNA, the CDR3 is TGTGCCACCAGCAGTAGGGTCCGCACTGAAGCTTTCTTT. This rearrangement joins TRBV15 to TRBJ1-1; D not certain. CDR1 and CDR2 (germline): LNHNV, YYDKDF (reference sequence). The germline V and J ends were trimmed by 3 bases and 4 bases, with 9 bases remaining between them. This CDR3 region has 13 residues.